These T cell receptor beta chains were read from a single sample in a study of blood T cell repertoires in COVID-19. TCRdb's table, derived via immunoSEQ multiplex PCR, lists solely in-frame clones and lacks some. The sample yields 35,000 to 45,000 clones, 75% to 85% seen once. Sequenced: peripheral blood. The receptor source for this set is a human donor in a cohort sampled during active COVID-19. CDR3s include the opening cysteine and the closing phenylalanine or tryptophan. Clone size is shown for a subset of rows, as once, few, many or a class of expanded clone.

V gene | clone size | CDR3 protein
TRBV5-5 | - | CASSTGAGEQYF
TRBV25-1 | once | CASSEGAGRLGYTF
TRBV19 | - | CASSTNLYGYTF
TRBV4-2 | - | CASSQRDRANSGNTIYF
TRBV10-3 | - | CAISATGSSYNSPLHF
TRBV9 | - | CASSVMQGTGEAFF
TRBV6-5 | - | CASSRQNTEAFF
TRBV11-3 | - | CASSLVATGGLRGYTF
TRBV19 | - | CASSDGLFEQYF
TRBV11-2 | - | CASSPGHQGQAQPQHF
TRBV5-1 | once | CASSLLGSEETQYF
TRBV30 | - | CAWSVQGIYNSPLHF
TRBV3-1/TRBV3-2 | - | CASSQVSSGRPNEQYF
TRBV10-2 | - | CASSVPGSHGYTF
TRBV6-2/TRBV6-3 | - | CASSTGQGAYEQYF
TRBV7-8 | - | CASSSIPGGNHQPQHF
TRBV19 | - | CASSIQGPNTGELFF
TRBV3-1/TRBV3-2 | - | CASSLSGGVETQYF
TRBV5-4 | - | CASSLGDSREQYF
TRBV6-1 | - | CASSENGQAYGAFF
TRBV7-3 | - | CASSPLAGGLNEQFF
TRBV7-9 | - | CASSPEVTGELFF
TRBV2 | - | CASRGDRLNSPLHF
TRBV11-2 | - | CASSLDWGEQETQYF
TRBV18 | - | CASSPEESGNTIYF
TRBV7-9 | - | CASSARTAYNEQFF
TRBV27 | - | CASSVQGARSTEAFF
TRBV4-1 | - | CASSQEDRPNSPLHF
TRBV5-1 | once | CASSPRGQNTEAFF
TRBV7-2 | once | CASSLDTSGGLYEQYF
TRBV27 | - | CASTQLAGLSTDTQYF
TRBV5-1 | - | CASSLGDTGYTF
TRBV5-1 | - | CASSSGQLVYEQYF
TRBV25-1 | - | CASSETGTGNTIYF
TRBV5-1 | - | CASSADMGGYNEQFF
TRBV5-1 | - | CASSLGTEANYGYTF
TRBV19 | - | CATQTSGRAGELFF
TRBV27 | - | CASTREGTNTEAFF
TRBV5-4 | - | CASSSGTGLFYGYTF
TRBV23-1 | - | CASSQPGGTGEAFF
TRBV15 | medium-sized | CATSRERTLNTEAFF
TRBV7-6 | - | CASSLQGLAGGPRRMDTQYF
TRBV5-4 | - | CASSLGQGLISTEAFF
TRBV5-6 | - | CASSLAGLRNTEAFF
TRBV5-1 | - | CASSLGAPQETQYF
TRBV18 | - | CASSPDSYPEAFF
TRBV30 | - | CAWSPPGLAFEQYF
TRBV13 | - | CASSLGGTGGPSYGYTF
TRBV7-8 | - | CASSFGLAETQYF
TRBV6-2/TRBV6-3 | few | CASSLDRGFGNQPQHF